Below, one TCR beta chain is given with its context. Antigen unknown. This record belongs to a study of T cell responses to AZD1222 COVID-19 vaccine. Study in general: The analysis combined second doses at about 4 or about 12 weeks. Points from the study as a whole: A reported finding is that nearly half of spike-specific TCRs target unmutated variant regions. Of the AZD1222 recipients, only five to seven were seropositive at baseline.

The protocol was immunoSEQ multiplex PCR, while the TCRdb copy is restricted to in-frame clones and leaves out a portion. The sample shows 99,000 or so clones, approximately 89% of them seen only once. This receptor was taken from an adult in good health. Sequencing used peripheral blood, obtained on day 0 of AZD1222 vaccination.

The chain's CDR3 is CASSPQGSEAFF. DNA for the CDR3: TGTGCCAGCTCACCACAGGGATCTGAAGCTTTCTTT. This chain links TRBV18 with TRBJ1-1; the D is unclear. The germline gives CDR1 KGHSH, CDR2 LQKENI. Trimming cost V 1 base and J 6 bases, with 6 bases left between them. CDR3 length: 12 residues.